This section outlines one TCR beta chain sequence together with its context. This entry comes from a study of preoperative IRX-2 immunotherapy in early breast cancer. Germline V lookup: CDR1 MNHGY, CDR2 SAAAGT. Trimming took 6 bases from V and 8 from J, leaving 17 bases between them. The CDR3 spans 14 residues. The protocol was immunoSEQ multiplex PCR, while the TCRdb copy is restricted to in-frame clones and leaves out a portion. The profile shows about 19,000 clones, 70% to 90% of them singletons. Specified treatment: preoperative locoregional IRX-2 cytokine immunotherapy. Samples came from a phase Ib trial of preoperative locoregional IRX-2 cytokine immunotherapy.

The chain links TRBV6-8 to TRBJ1-5, with D possibly being TRBD1 (6 bases). The sequencing here drew on lymph node tissue, taken after IRX-2 immunotherapy. This sequence originates from a human donor with breast cancer. CDR3 loop: CASRGNRVGEPQHF. In nucleotides, the CDR3 is TGTGCCAGCAGGGGAAACAGGGTCGGGGAGCCCCAGCATTTT.